This T cell receptor beta chain appears in the sequencing data of a study of T cells after yellow fever vaccination. Across the whole study: Preparation used SMART-Seq v4 Ultra Low Input for the low-cell-number fractions.

V lost 7 bases, J lost 2 bases, and 4 bases stayed unmatched. The CDR3 loop spans 14 amino acids. In germline, CDR1 is SGHTA, CDR2 FQGNSA. TCRdb ran MiXCR on the 5' RACE reads and lists one entry per CDR3 protein. The sample includes 600,000 to 750,000 distinct CDR3 sequences, 12% of them seen just once. Study-wide points: Though weaker, the secondary response peaked faster, on day 5 versus 15. The booster saw the reappearance of most primary-vaccination clones (about 95% CD4, around 90% CD8).

Of note for this clonotype: Its antigen is undetermined.

This TCR derives from a man aged 30 to 45 who received the YFV17D yellow fever vaccine. The chain links TRBV7-2 to TRBJ2-1; 8 bases match TRBD1. The sequenced sample was PBMCs, obtained on the day of the yellow fever booster vaccination. The CDR3 reads CASTGQGTYNEQFF. CDR3 nucleotide sequence: TGTGCCAGCACCGGACAGGGTACCTACAATGAGCAGTTCTTC.